Sequencing of this TCR beta chain was carried out in a study of shared clonotypes between healthy human individuals. Study-wide results and limits: Compared with memory subsets, naive subsets generally had larger estimated richness.

Concerning this clone itself: Its target is unknown. This same CDR3 is encoded by further DNA sequences in the sample.

CDR1 is LNHDA and CDR2 is SQIVND in the germline V gene (reference sequence). V lost 3 bases and J 8 bases, leaving 13 bases between the germline ends. This CDR3 region has 13 residues. Sequenced by immunoSEQ multiplex PCR; TCRdb stores in-frame clones only, minus some. The data show fewer than 3 million clones, with around 93% seen just once and approximately 0.4% held by the top ten. The sequence was collected from a man in his late teens or twenties in good health. Some clones in this sample may be carry-over from other donors' samples. The sample consisted of naive CD4+ T cells from PBMCs. Stated subset: CD45RA+ positively selected. The chain is built from TRBV19 and TRBJ1-2; D is uncertain. CDR3 sequence (DNA): TGTGCCAGTAGTATTCCTGGGATTGGGGGCTACACCTTC. This codes for CASSIPGIGGYTF.